Below are 27 T cell receptor beta chains sequenced from a single sample in a study of OX40 agonist ivuxolimab in advanced cancers. The assay was immunoSEQ multiplex PCR, and TCRdb's table has in-frame clones only and misses some. The sample shows roughly 71,000 clones, 85% of them seen only once. The input for sequencing was CD4+ or CD8+ T cells sorted from blood, taken in a trial of the OX40 agonist ivuxolimab. The receptors stem from an adult with an advanced solid tumor such as melanoma, head and neck, liver or kidney cancer.

This clone was seen once. V and J are TRBV30 and TRBJ1-2; the D is unclear. V was cut by 1 base and J by 8 bases, with 11 bases left in between. Germline loops: CDR1 GTSNPN, CDR2 SVGIG (reference sequence). CDR3 length: 12 amino acids. The CDR3: CAWSARMGGYTF. The CDR3 nucleotides read TGTGCCTGGAGTGCTAGGATGGGGGGCTACACCTTC.

This clone was detected only a few times. J is TRBJ1-2 and V is TRBV6-1; D might be TRBD1 (5 bases). The V and J ends lost 3 bases and 3 bases respectively, with 8 bases between them. The CDR3 sequence is 13 residues long. The germline V gene has CDR1 MNHNS and CDR2 SASEGT. The CDR3 loop is CASSEDTYYGYTF. The CDR3 nucleotides are TGTGCCAGCAGTGAGGACACCTACTATGGCTACACCTTC.

This clone was seen only once. The chain is built from TRBV13 and TRBJ1-4; 9 bases map to TRBD1. Germline CDR1 reads PRHDT; CDR2 reads FYEKMQ (reference sequence). The CDR3 length is 16 residues. V trimming: 3 bases; J trimming: 7 bases; junction bases outside the gene matches: 9. CDR3 nucleotide sequence: TGTGCCAGCAGCTTGAGCCCGGGACAGGGTGTTGAAAAACTGTTTTTT. Its translation: CASSLSPGQGVEKLFF.

The J gene is TRBJ2-2, the V gene TRBV10-3; D uncertain. Germline V gives CDR1 ENHRY, CDR2 SYGVKD. V was pared by 0 bases and J by 5 bases, with 7 bases between. The CDR3 loop spans 14 amino acids. The CDR3 here is CAISESSGTGELFF. The CDR3 coding sequence is TGTGCCATCAGTGAGTCGTCCGGTACCGGGGAGCTGTTTTTT.

This chain connects TRBV7-2 to TRBJ2-1; 9 positions match TRBD1. With V trimmed by 4 bases and J by 3 bases, 4 bases remained unmatched. The CDR3 is 15 amino acids. CDR1 is SGHTA and CDR2 is FQGNSA in the germline V gene. The CDR3 is CASSSRQGVYNEQFF. The DNA for the CDR3 is TGTGCCAGCAGCTCGAGACAGGGGGTCTACAATGAGCAGTTCTTC.

This rearrangement joins TRBV18 to TRBJ1-2; D may be TRBD1 (5 bases). V gave up 0 bases and J gave up 8 bases, with 13 bases separating them. The CDR3 extends over 14 amino acids. Germline CDR1 and CDR2: KGHSH and LQKENI. This CDR3 reads CASSPPGRTAGYTF. The DNA of the CDR3 is TGTGCCAGCTCACCACCGGGACGGACTGCGGGCTACACCTTC.

The rearrangement links TRBV7-9 to TRBJ2-5, with D maybe TRBD1 (7 bases). V was shortened by 5 bases and J by 4 bases, with 8 bases between the two germline ends. This CDR3 is 12 amino acids long. Germline V gives CDR1 SEHNR, CDR2 FQNEAQ (reference sequence). The CDR3 here is CASSQGGETQYF. Here the CDR3 DNA reads TGTGCCAGCAGCCAGGGGGGAGAGACCCAGTACTTC.

The J gene is TRBJ2-7, the V gene TRBV6-6; D gene uncertain. Per germline, CDR1 MNHNY and CDR2 SVGAGI (reference sequence). V was trimmed by 4 bases and J by 0 bases, leaving 4 bases between them. The CDR3 is 12 amino acids. CDR3: CASSSYSYEQYF. Written as DNA, the CDR3 is TGTGCCAGCAGTTCCTACTCCTACGAGCAGTACTTC.

This rearrangement joins TRBV11-3 to TRBJ2-7; the match to TRBD1 covers 7 bases. The CDR3 runs 13 residues. From germline, CDR1 is SGHNT and CDR2 YENEEA. The junction had 8 bases not matched to a gene; V was cut back by 5 bases and J by 7 bases. The CDR3 here is CASSRGQDREQYF. CDR3 nucleotide sequence: TGTGCCAGCAGCCGTGGACAGGACAGAGAGCAGTACTTC.

V gene TRBV2 combines with J gene TRBJ2-1, with TRBD2 identical over 14 bases. V lost 8 bases and J lost 10; bases outside the gene matches: 10. Germline V gene sequence: CDR1 SNHLY, CDR2 FYNNEI. The CDR3 is 15 residues long. The CDR3 sequence is CASRAGLAGAGEQFF. Written as DNA, the CDR3 is TGTGCCAGCCGTGCGGGACTAGCGGGAGCCGGAGAGCAGTTCTTC. The full variable domain, in which reference TRBV2 and TRBJ2-1 provide the parts outside the CDR3, is EPEVTQTPSHQVTQMGQEVILRCVPISNHLYFYWYRQILGQKVEFLVSFYNNEISEKSEIFDDQFSVERPDGSNFTLKIRSTKLEDSAMYFCASRAGLAGAGEQFFGPGTRLTVL.

The chain links TRBV7-3 to TRBJ2-1, with D tentatively TRBD2 (5 bases). The V gene's germline CDR1 is SGHTA and CDR2 FQGTGA. The CDR3 runs to 14 residues. The V end was cut by 2 bases, the J end by 0 bases, with 5 bases between. CDR3 bases: TGTGCCAGCAGCTTACGGGGCTCCTACAATGAGCAGTTCTTC. Protein product: CASSLRGSYNEQFF.

The rearrangement links TRBV6-5 to TRBJ1-3; tentative D call: TRBD1 (5 bases). This CDR3 is 14 amino acids long. Trimming shortened V by 6 bases and J by 4 bases, and 13 bases separated the two germline ends. Looked up from germline, CDR1 is MNHEY and CDR2 is SVGAGI. CDR3 region: CASSGTFGGNTIYF. The CDR3, as DNA: TGTGCCAGCAGCGGGACTTTTGGAGGAAACACCATATATTTT.

This clone was observed a single time. The chain joins TRBV7-9 to TRBJ2-5; TRBD2 agrees at 12 bases. The CDR3 contains 17 residues. The germline CDR1 and CDR2 sequences are SEHNR and FQNEAQ (reference sequence). V lost 1 base to trimming and J lost 2 bases; unmatched junction nucleotides: 5. CDR3 nucleotide sequence: TGTGCCAGCAGCTTAGGGTCGGGACTAGCGGGTCAAGAGACCCAGTACTTC. Amino acid sequence: CASSLGSGLAGQETQYF.

The rearrangement joins TRBV25-1 to TRBJ2-1; D gene unclear. Trimming removed 4 bases at V and 4 bases at J, with 8 bases between. Germline CDR1 reads MGHDK; CDR2 reads SYGVNS. This CDR3 spans 13 amino acids. CDR3 bases: TGTGCCAGCAGTGTTGGACGGTACAATGAGCAGTTCTTC. It yields the protein CASSVGRYNEQFF.

The rearrangement joins TRBV12-5 to TRBJ2-1; D may be TRBD2 (6 bases). Looked up from germline, CDR1 is LGHNT and CDR2 is FRNRAP. V lost 0 bases and J 7 bases, leaving 16 bases between the germline ends. The CDR3 spans 16 residues. This CDR3 is CASGLVGRESQNEQFF. CDR3 bases: TGTGCTAGTGGTTTGGTGGGTCGGGAGTCCCAGAATGAGCAGTTCTTC.

This chain joins TRBV6-1 and TRBJ1-5; D uncertain. The V and J ends lost 6 bases and 6 bases respectively, with 18 bases between them. Germline V gene lookup returns CDR1 MNHNS and CDR2 SASEGT. There are 15 residues in the CDR3. The CDR3 here is CASSPGIRTVQPQHF. CDR3 sequence (DNA): TGTGCCAGCAGCCCGGGAATCAGAACGGTTCAGCCCCAGCATTTT.

V is TRBV7-6 and J is TRBJ1-3; TRBD1 matches at 10 bases. CDR1 is SGHVS and CDR2 is FNYEAQ in the germline V gene. Trimming cost V 4 bases and J 8 bases; bases outside gene matches: 2. There are 13 residues in the CDR3. The DNA of the CDR3 is TGTGCCAGCAGCTCGGACAGGGGGGACACCATATATTTT. Translation gives CASSSDRGDTIYF.

This chain joins TRBV7-9 and TRBJ1-2, with D possibly TRBD1 on 5 matching bases. The V gene lost 6 bases and the J gene lost 5 bases, with 22 bases spanning the gap. The CDR3 totals 16 residues. Looked up from germline, CDR1 is SEHNR and CDR2 is FQNEAQ (reference sequence). For the CDR3, the DNA is TGTGCCAGCAGTCAGGGACCGGGACGTTACCAATATGGCTACACCTTC. This gives the protein CASSQGPGRYQYGYTF.

This clone occurred once. The chain has TRBV6-6 and TRBJ2-7, with 9 bases aligning to TRBD1. Looked up from germline, CDR1 is MNHNY and CDR2 is SVGAGI (reference sequence). Trimming at V came to 4 bases and at J to 5 bases, leaving 9 bases not matched to a gene. The CDR3 is 15 residues long. The CDR3 nucleotides read TGTGCCAGCAGTTGGACGCCGGGACAGGGCGACGAGCAGTACTTC. Protein product: CASSWTPGQGDEQYF.

This rearrangement joins TRBV7-2 to TRBJ2-5; no clear D. CDR1 and CDR2 from the germline V gene are SGHTA and FQGNSA. Trimming shortened V by 2 bases and J by 9 bases, and 13 bases separated the two germline ends. CDR3 size: 13 residues. The CDR3 here is CASSLKPEGSQYF. The CDR3 nucleotides are TGTGCCAGCAGCTTAAAGCCCGAAGGTTCCCAGTACTTC.

This chain links TRBV10-1 with TRBJ1-5, with a tentative D call TRBD1 (5 bases). Germline assignment: CDR1 WNHNN and CDR2 SYGVQD (reference sequence). Trimming left V 6 bases short and J 3 bases short, with 21 bases between. This CDR3 has 17 amino acids. The CDR3 spells CASREGWVPGDNQPQHF. CDR3 sequence (DNA): TGCGCCAGCAGGGAGGGGTGGGTACCCGGGGACAATCAGCCCCAGCATTTT.

The CDR3 sequence: CASSGGFSANTGELFF. The DNA for the CDR3 is TGTGCCAGCAGTGGTGGCTTCTCAGCGAACACCGGGGAGCTGTTTTTT. The gene calls are TRBV2 and TRBJ2-2; no clear D. The V end lost 4 bases, the J end lost 0 bases, and 12 bases lay between the germline ends. The CDR3 runs 16 residues. From germline, CDR1 is SNHLY and CDR2 FYNNEI.

The chain recombines TRBV19 with TRBJ2-1; D unclear. CDR1 is LNHDA, CDR2 SQIVND, per germline (reference sequence). The ends were cut back, 8 bases at V and 2 bases at J, with 13 bases in the middle. CDR3 length equals 14 residues. CDR3 residues: CASEADYTYNEQFF. The CDR3 region has the DNA TGTGCCAGTGAGGCGGATTATACCTACAATGAGCAGTTCTTC.

The V call is TRBV7-2, the J call TRBJ1-4; D is possibly TRBD1 (5 bases). CDR1 and CDR2 from the germline V gene are SGHTA and FQGNSA. The CDR3 spans 12 residues. Trimming pared 2 bases from V and 15 bases from J, leaving 13 bases between. The CDR3 DNA follows: TGTGCCAGCAGCTTAATCGGGGACTTATTGTTTTTT. Translating it yields CASSLIGDLLFF. Using reference TRBV7-2 and TRBJ1-4 for the parts outside the CDR3, the full variable domain is GAGVSQSPSNKVTEKGKDVELRCDPISGHTALYWYRQSLGQGLEFLIYFQGNSAPDKSGLPSDRFSAERTGGSVSTLTIQRTQQEDSAVYLCASSLIGDLLFFGSGTQLSVL.

By share, this clone ranks as medium-sized. The gene calls are TRBV28 and TRBJ1-2, with unresolved D. The length of the CDR3 is 12 residues. V was shortened by 5 bases and J by 3 bases, with 7 bases between the two germline ends. Germline V gene data show CDR1 as MDHEN and CDR2 as SYDVKM. As DNA, the CDR3 is TGTGCCAGCAGTCCCCGGGACTATGGCTACACCTTC. Amino acid sequence: CASSPRDYGYTF.

The chain has TRBV5-1 and TRBJ2-7; perhaps D is TRBD1 or TRBD2 (5 bases each). The germline gives CDR1 SGHRS, CDR2 YFSETQ. The CDR3 consists of 14 residues. Trimming shortened V by 3 bases and J by 6 bases, and 16 bases separated the two germline ends. CDR3 nucleotide sequence: TGCGCCAGCAGCTACGCCGGGACCCTGAGCGAGCAGTACTTC. It codes for CASSYAGTLSEQYF.

The chain couples TRBV30 to TRBJ1-1; possibly TRBD1 for D (5 bases). Trimming removed 3 bases at V and 1 base at J, with 15 bases between. This CDR3 comprises 15 residues. Germline loops: CDR1 GTSNPN, CDR2 SVGIG (reference sequence). CDR3 loop: CAWRPRGRQNTEAFF. The CDR3 nucleotides are TGTGCCTGGAGACCTCGGGGCCGCCAGAACACTGAAGCTTTCTTT.